This TCR beta chain comes out of a study of OX40 agonist ivuxolimab in advanced cancers. For the study at large: From roughly 20 to 85 years was the age range, with a mean of around 54 years, and roughly 83% were male. Study-level results: At 0.1 to 3.0 mg/kg, CD4+ and CD8+ blood T cells expanded clonally by week 6.

In the case of this clone: Its antigen is not identified.

The table came from immunoSEQ multiplex PCR; TCRdb's copy has only in-frame clones and leaves some out. This table has 30,000 to 40,000 clones, roughly 83% appearing once. The CDR3 extends over 14 amino acids. The receptor comes from an adult with an advanced solid tumor such as melanoma, head and neck, liver or kidney cancer. The material sequenced was CD4+ or CD8+ T cells sorted from blood, taken in a trial of the OX40 agonist ivuxolimab. The chain employs TRBV21-1 and TRBJ2-7; TRBD1, the D gene given by the table, was not confirmed from the DNA. TRBV21-1 is recorded as a pseudogene. The CDR3 nucleotides read TGTGCCAGCAGCAACCCCGGGACAGGCGGGGAGCAGTACTTC. Protein: CASSNPGTGGEQYF.